These 25 T cell receptor beta chains came from one sample sequenced in a study of shared clonotypes between healthy human individuals (dated by TCRdb to the early 2020s). Library preparation used the immunoSEQ multiplex PCR assay. TCRdb mirrors the immuneACCESS table, restricted to in-frame sequences. Some clones are absent from its copies; in checked studies, under half trace to an unresolved V gene, and the reason for the others is unknown. For this sample the table gives more than 1 million clones, of which around three quarters were detected only once. The ten largest make up about 0.52% of the sample. The source material was memory CD4+ T cells from PBMCs. The cell subset or site label on this specimen signifies: CD45RA-negative fraction. These receptors all stem from a man aged 18 to 30 in good health. Some clones in this sample may be carry-over from other donors' samples.

The V call is TRBV11-3, the J call TRBJ2-1, with 9 bases aligning to TRBD2. Trimming removed 1 base from V and 7 bases from J; junction bases left unmatched: 5. Germline CDR1 SGHNT, CDR2 YENEEA. This CDR3 is built from 15 residues. CDR3: CASSLAGLAGNEQFF. The DNA of the CDR3 is TGTGCCAGCAGCTTAGCGGGACTAGCTGGTAATGAGCAGTTCTTC.

This clone was detected only once. The chain links TRBV2 to TRBJ2-4; maybe TRBD2 (6 bases). Germline assignment: CDR1 SNHLY and CDR2 FYNNEI. V was clipped by 6 bases and J by 7 bases, with 16 bases between them. This CDR3 has 14 residues. This CDR3 reads CASRKVSGGNIQYF. The CDR3 DNA reads as TGTGCCAGCAGAAAAGTGTCCGGAGGGAACATTCAGTACTTC.

The chain links TRBV7-3 to TRBJ2-5; the D gene is possibly TRBD2 (5 bases). The CDR3 contains 13 residues. CDR1 is SGHTA, CDR2 FQGTGA, per germline. V was shortened by 1 base and J by 10 bases, with 13 bases between the two germline ends. Here the CDR3 DNA reads TGTGCCAGCAGCTTAAGGGCTGCCGGGGACCAGTACTTC. It specifies CASSLRAAGDQYF.

The rearrangement joins TRBV5-1 to TRBJ2-5; TRBD1 matches at 11 bases. CDR1 and CDR2 (germline): SGHRS, YFSETQ. This CDR3 has 15 amino acids. After removal of 4 bases from V and 4 bases from J, the junction contained 6 bases not matched to a gene. The CDR3 spells CASSPAGTGGETQYF. The CDR3 bases are TGCGCCAGCAGCCCGGCCGGGACAGGGGGAGAGACCCAGTACTTC.

In the case of this clone: This sample also contains other DNA sequences that code for the same CDR3. The chain links TRBV7-3 to TRBJ2-1, with D perhaps matching TRBD1 (6 bases). The CDR3 sequence is 12 residues long. Trimming took 4 bases from V and 8 from J, leaving 9 bases between them. CDR1 SGHTA and CDR2 FQGTGA come from the germline V gene. CDR3 residues: CASSSEGDEQFF. The CDR3 nucleotides read TGTGCCAGCAGCTCCGAGGGGGATGAGCAGTTCTTC.

This chain uses TRBV18 with TRBJ1-4; 8 bases are a match to TRBD1. Trimming removed 8 bases from V and 6 bases from J; junction bases left unmatched: 5. Germline values: CDR1 KGHSH, CDR2 LQKENI. The CDR3 is 13 residues long. DNA of the CDR3: TGTGCCAGCCGACCGGGACAGGATGAAAAACTGTTTTTT. The encoded protein is CASRPGQDEKLFF.

The chain recombines TRBV7-3 with TRBJ2-7; D may be TRBD1 (5 bases). Trimming cost V 5 bases and J 0 bases, with 11 bases left between them. CDR3 length equals 14 residues. Germline V gene lookup returns CDR1 SGHTA and CDR2 FQGTGA. CDR3 amino acids: CASSPRRDSYEQYF. The CDR3 coding sequence is TGTGCCAGCAGCCCTCGCAGGGACTCCTACGAGCAGTACTTC. The full variable domain, its missing parts supplied by reference TRBV7-3 and TRBJ2-7, is GAGVSQTPSNKVTEKGKYVELRCDPISGHTALYWYRQSLGQGPEFLIYFQGTGAADDSGLPNDRFFAVRPEGSVSTLKIQRTERGDSAVYLCASSPRRDSYEQYFGPGTRLTVT.

The chain employs TRBV27 and TRBJ2-7, with a possible D match to TRBD1 (6 bases). The CDR3 consists of 14 residues. V lost 2 bases and J 2 bases, leaving 10 bases between the germline ends. The germline V gene has CDR1 MNHEY and CDR2 SMNVEV (reference sequence). The CDR3 loop is CASSLEAGAYEQYF. The CDR3 DNA is TGTGCCAGCAGTTTAGAGGCAGGGGCCTACGAGCAGTACTTC.

This clone was detected only once. A read error likely explains this, since a far larger clone differs by one base. The same CDR3 is also encoded by other DNA sequences in this sample. This rearrangement joins TRBV18 to TRBJ2-2, with D possibly being TRBD2 (7 bases). Trimming pared 0 bases from V and 3 bases from J, leaving 11 bases between. In germline, CDR1 is KGHSH, CDR2 LQKENI. CDR3 size: 16 residues. The CDR3 coding sequence is TGTGCCAGCTCACCACCCGGGGGGCGTGACACCGGGGAGCTGTTTTTT. Translation gives CASSPPGGRDTGELFF.

J is TRBJ1-1 and V is TRBV15, with D hard to call. Germline values: CDR1 LNHNV, CDR2 YYDKDF (reference sequence). V was shortened by 2 bases and J by 11 bases, with 15 bases between the two germline ends. CDR3 length: 13 amino acids. In DNA form, the CDR3 reads TGTGCCACCAGCAGAAGAACTGAGTTTGTGGCTTTCTTT. It yields the protein CATSRRTEFVAFF.

In this sample, this clone turned up a few times. The chain combines TRBV12-5 with TRBJ1-2; 7 bases agree with TRBD1. The CDR3 length is 16 residues. Losses at the gene ends were 5 bases for V and 1 base for J; bases not matched to a gene: 10. Germline CDR1 and CDR2: LGHNT and FRNRAP. The CDR3 DNA reads as TGTGCTAGTGGTCTCTTTGCAGGGGGTCATAACTATGGCTACACCTTC. Translation: CASGLFAGGHNYGYTF. The full variable domain, with the rest looked up from reference TRBV12-5 and TRBJ1-2, is DARVTQTPRHKVTEMGQEVTMRCQPILGHNTVFWYRQTMMQGLELLAYFRNRAPLDDSGMPKDRFSAEMPDATLATLKIQPSEPRDSAVYFCASGLFAGGHNYGYTFGSGTRLTVV.

This chain connects TRBV6-1 to TRBJ2-1, with TRBD2 matching 11 bases. The V gene's germline CDR1 is MNHNS and CDR2 SASEGT. V was pared by 3 bases and J by 7 bases, with 5 bases of the junction left unmatched. The CDR3 is 15 amino acids. CDR3 region: CASSDGLAGGNEQFF. DNA of the CDR3: TGTGCCAGCAGTGATGGGCTAGCGGGAGGTAATGAGCAGTTCTTC.

A few counts support this clone. This chain uses TRBV19 with TRBJ1-5, with D perhaps matching TRBD1 (5 bases). V was cut by 4 bases and J by 5 bases, with 9 bases left in between. This CDR3 is 13 amino acids long. Germline CDR1 is LNHDA and CDR2 is SQIVND (reference sequence). CDR3 nucleotides: TGTGCCAGTAGTAGGGACGGAGATCAGCCCCAGCATTTT. Amino acids: CASSRDGDQPQHF. Full variable domain (rest looked up from reference TRBV19 and TRBJ1-5): DGGITQSPKYLFRKEGQNVTLSCEQNLNHDAMYWYRQDPGQGLRLIYYSQIVNDFQKGDIAEGYSVSREKKESFPLTVTSAQKNPTAFYLCASSRDGDQPQHFGDGTRLSIL.

The V gene is TRBV5-1, the J gene TRBJ2-7, with D perhaps TRBD1 or TRBD2 (6 bases each). This CDR3 spans 16 amino acids. The ends were cut back, 1 base at V and 5 bases at J, with 19 bases in the middle. Germline V gene lookup returns CDR1 SGHRS and CDR2 YFSETQ. The CDR3 DNA reads as TGCGCCAGCAGCTTGAGCCGCCCTGGTAGGGGGGACGAGCAGTACTTC. Amino acid sequence: CASSLSRPGRGDEQYF.

For this clone: Sequence at one end of the junction differs from germline and may be a read error. The chain recombines TRBV7-9 with TRBJ2-1, with TRBD2 identical over 7 bases. The germline CDR1 and CDR2 sequences are SEHNR and FQNEAQ (reference sequence). The CDR3 spans 13 residues. Written as DNA, the CDR3 is TGTGCCAGCAGCTTAGATATGGTGGGAGGGGTTGTCTTC. This sequence encodes CASSLDMVGGVVF.

This clone was seen many times. Different DNA sequences within this sample yield the same CDR3. V is TRBV9 and J is TRBJ2-3; D not resolved. The germline V gene has CDR1 SGDLS and CDR2 YYNGEE. This CDR3 is built from 14 residues. The V gene lost 1 base and the J gene lost 0 bases, with 6 bases spanning the gap. CDR3 amino acids: CASSVSPSTDTQYF. DNA of the CDR3: TGTGCCAGCAGCGTAAGCCCTAGCACAGATACGCAGTATTTT.

The chain carries TRBV15 and TRBJ2-1; D might be TRBD2 (5 bases). The CDR3 runs to 15 residues. Germline V gene data show CDR1 as LNHNV and CDR2 as YYDKDF (reference sequence). Trimming cost V 4 bases and J 0 bases, with 10 bases left between them. This CDR3 reads CATSKDSSSYNEQFF. In nucleotides, the CDR3 is TGTGCCACCAGCAAGGACTCGAGCTCCTACAATGAGCAGTTCTTC.

The rearrangement uses TRBV4-2 and TRBJ1-3; TRBD1 aligns across 8 bases. Germline-derived CDR1 and CDR2 are LGHNA and YNFKEQ. After removal of 0 bases from V and 2 bases from J, the junction contained 9 bases not matched to a gene. This CDR3 has 18 residues. The CDR3 sequence is CASSQELGRGPPGNTIYF. CDR3 DNA sequence: TGTGCCAGCAGCCAAGAATTAGGCAGGGGGCCTCCTGGAAACACCATATATTTT.

The chain uses TRBV28 and TRBJ2-3; TRBD2 aligns across 8 bases. Trimming removed 6 bases from V and 6 bases from J; junction bases left unmatched: 20. CDR1 is MDHEN and CDR2 is SYDVKM in the germline V gene. The CDR3 has 18 amino acids. The CDR3 loop reads CASRSLGRGGKHQDTQYF. As DNA, the CDR3 is TGTGCCAGCAGATCACTAGGCCGGGGGGGTAAACATCAGGATACGCAGTATTTT.

The chain recombines TRBV19 with TRBJ2-1, with 13 positions matching TRBD2. V was clipped by 5 bases and J by 2 bases; unmatched bases: 12. CDR1 and CDR2 from the germline V gene are LNHDA and SQIVND (reference sequence). CDR3 length: 19 amino acids. The CDR3 DNA follows: TGTGCCAGTAGTCCAGGACTAGCGGGAGCAACGCTGGCCTACAATGAGCAGTTCTTC. It is translated as CASSPGLAGATLAYNEQFF.

The chain recombines TRBV7-2 with TRBJ2-5, with D unclear. The CDR3 has 16 amino acids. Germline CDR1 is SGHTA and CDR2 is FQGNSA. Trimming stripped 3 bases from V and 2 bases from J, with 16 bases between. The CDR3 region is CASSLHGGGSQETQYF. The CDR3, as DNA: TGTGCCAGCAGCTTGCATGGCGGCGGCTCACAAGAGACCCAGTACTTC.

The chain recombines TRBV29-1 with TRBJ1-5; D gene unclear. Germline CDR1 is SQVTM and CDR2 is ANQGSEA. The CDR3 has 14 residues. V gave up 6 bases and J gave up 2 bases, with 14 bases separating them. This CDR3 is CSVRTPGGNQPQHF. Written as DNA, the CDR3 is TGCAGCGTCAGGACCCCCGGAGGCAATCAGCCCCAGCATTTT.

The chain couples TRBV28 to TRBJ1-2; 8 bases line up with TRBD1. Germline V gives CDR1 MDHEN, CDR2 SYDVKM. This CDR3 has 14 residues. The V segment lost 7 bases and the J segment 5 bases; nucleotides outside the gene matches: 9. In DNA, the CDR3 is TGTGCCAGCAATCTGAGCGGGACAGGATATGGCTACACCTTC. Translating it yields CASNLSGTGYGYTF.

Concerning this clone: A read error may produce the germline difference seen at one junction end. The rearrangement links TRBV6-6 to TRBJ2-7; 7 bases match TRBD2. This CDR3 has 14 amino acids. Germline V gene lookup returns CDR1 MNHNY and CDR2 SVGAGI (reference sequence). CDR3 coding DNA: TGTGCCAGCAGTTACTCGGCGGGGGACTCCGAGGAGTACTTC. This codes for CASSYSAGDSEEYF.

This rearrangement joins TRBV18 to TRBJ2-5; 7 bases are a match to TRBD2. The CDR3 sequence is 12 residues long. Germline V gene sequence: CDR1 KGHSH, CDR2 LQKENI. The V gene end was trimmed by 6 bases and the J gene end by 2 bases; junction bases not matched to a gene: 0. DNA of the CDR3: TGTGCCAGCTCGCGGGGGCAAGAGACCCAGTACTTC. Its translation: CASSRGQETQYF.